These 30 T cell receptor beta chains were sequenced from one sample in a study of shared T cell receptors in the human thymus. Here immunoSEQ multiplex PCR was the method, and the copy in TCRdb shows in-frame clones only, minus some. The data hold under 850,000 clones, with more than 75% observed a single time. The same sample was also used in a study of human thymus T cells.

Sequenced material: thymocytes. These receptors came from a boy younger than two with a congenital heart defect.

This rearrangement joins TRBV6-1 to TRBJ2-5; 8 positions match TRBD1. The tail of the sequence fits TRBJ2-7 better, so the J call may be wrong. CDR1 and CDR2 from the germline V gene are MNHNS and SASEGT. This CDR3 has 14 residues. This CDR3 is CASSVQGALYEQYF. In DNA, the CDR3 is TGTGCCAGCAGTGTCCAGGGGGCTCTCTACGAGCAGTACTTC.

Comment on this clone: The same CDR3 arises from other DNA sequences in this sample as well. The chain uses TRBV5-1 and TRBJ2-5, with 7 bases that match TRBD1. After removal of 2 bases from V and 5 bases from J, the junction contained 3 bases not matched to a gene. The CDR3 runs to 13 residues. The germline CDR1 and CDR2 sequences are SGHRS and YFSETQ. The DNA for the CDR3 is TGCGCCAGCAGCTTAGGGGGCGGGGAGACCCAGTACTTC. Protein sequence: CASSLGGGETQYF.

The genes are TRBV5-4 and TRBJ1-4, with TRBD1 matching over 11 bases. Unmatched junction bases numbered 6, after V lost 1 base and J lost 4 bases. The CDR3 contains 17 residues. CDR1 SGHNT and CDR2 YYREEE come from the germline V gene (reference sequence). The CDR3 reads CASSLSGQGVLNEKLFF. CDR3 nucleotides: TGTGCCAGCAGCTTGTCGGGACAGGGGGTCCTTAATGAAAAACTGTTTTTT.

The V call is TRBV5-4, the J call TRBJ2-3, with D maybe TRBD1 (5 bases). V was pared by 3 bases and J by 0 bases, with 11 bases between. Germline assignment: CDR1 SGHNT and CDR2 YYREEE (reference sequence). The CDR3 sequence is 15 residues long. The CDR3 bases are TGTGCCAGCAGCTCAGACAGCCTTAGCACAGATACGCAGTATTTT. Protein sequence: CASSSDSLSTDTQYF.

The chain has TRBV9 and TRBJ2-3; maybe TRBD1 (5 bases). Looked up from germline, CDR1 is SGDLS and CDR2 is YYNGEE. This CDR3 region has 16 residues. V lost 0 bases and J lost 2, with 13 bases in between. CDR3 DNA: TGTGCCAGCAGCGTAGCTCGCGACAGTTACACAGATACGCAGTATTTT. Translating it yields CASSVARDSYTDTQYF.

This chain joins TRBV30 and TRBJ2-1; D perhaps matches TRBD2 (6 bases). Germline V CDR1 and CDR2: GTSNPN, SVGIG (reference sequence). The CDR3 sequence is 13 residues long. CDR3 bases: TGTGTCTCGGGTGGGGGGTCCTACAATGAGCAGTTCTTC. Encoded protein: CVSGGGSYNEQFF. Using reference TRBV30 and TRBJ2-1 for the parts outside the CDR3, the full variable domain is SQTIHQWPATLVQPVGSPLSLECTVEGTSNPNLYWYRQAAGRGLQLLFYSVGIGQISSEVPQNLSASRPQDRQFILSSKKLLLSDSGFYLCVSGGGSYNEQFFGPGTRLTVL.

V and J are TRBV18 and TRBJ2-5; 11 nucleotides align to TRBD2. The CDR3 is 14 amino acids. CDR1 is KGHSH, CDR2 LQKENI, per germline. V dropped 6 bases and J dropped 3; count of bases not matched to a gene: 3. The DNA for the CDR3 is TGTGCCAGCTCCGTAGCGGGAGGGGAAGAGACCCAGTACTTC. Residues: CASSVAGGEETQYF.

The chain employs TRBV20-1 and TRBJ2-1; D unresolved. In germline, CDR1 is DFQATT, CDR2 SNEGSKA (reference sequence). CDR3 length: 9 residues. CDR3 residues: CRRNNEQFF. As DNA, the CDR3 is TGCAGGAGAAACAATGAGCAGTTCTTC.

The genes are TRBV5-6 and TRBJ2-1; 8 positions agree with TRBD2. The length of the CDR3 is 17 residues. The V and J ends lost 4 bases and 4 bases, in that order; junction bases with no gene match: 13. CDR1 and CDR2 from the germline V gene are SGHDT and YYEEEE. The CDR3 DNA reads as TGTGCCAGCAGCCCCGCATACCTGACTAGCGCATACAATGAGCAGTTCTTC. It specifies CASSPAYLTSAYNEQFF.

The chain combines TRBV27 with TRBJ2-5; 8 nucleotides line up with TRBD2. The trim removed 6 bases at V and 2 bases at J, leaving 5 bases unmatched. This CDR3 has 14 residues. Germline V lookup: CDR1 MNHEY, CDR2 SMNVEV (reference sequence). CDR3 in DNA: TGTGCCAGCAGACCACTAGCGGAGCAAGAGACCCAGTACTTC. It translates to CASRPLAEQETQYF.

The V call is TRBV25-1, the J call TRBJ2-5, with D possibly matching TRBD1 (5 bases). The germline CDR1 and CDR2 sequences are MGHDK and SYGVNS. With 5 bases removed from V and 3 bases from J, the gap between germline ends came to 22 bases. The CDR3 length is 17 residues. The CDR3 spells CASSSIRTPQSEETQYF. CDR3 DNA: TGTGCCAGCAGTTCAATTAGGACACCCCAATCAGAAGAGACCCAGTACTTC.

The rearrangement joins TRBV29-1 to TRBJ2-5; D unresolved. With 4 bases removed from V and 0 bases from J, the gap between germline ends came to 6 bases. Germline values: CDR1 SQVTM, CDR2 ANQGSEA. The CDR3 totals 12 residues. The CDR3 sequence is CSVGHNQETQYF. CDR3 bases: TGCAGCGTTGGTCACAACCAAGAGACCCAGTACTTC. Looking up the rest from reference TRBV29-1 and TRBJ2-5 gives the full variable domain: SAVISQKPSRDICQRGTSLTIQCQVDSQVTMMFWYRQQPGQSLTLIATANQGSEATYESGFVIDKFPISRPNLTFSTLTVSNMSPEDSSIYLCSVGHNQETQYFGPGTRLLVL.

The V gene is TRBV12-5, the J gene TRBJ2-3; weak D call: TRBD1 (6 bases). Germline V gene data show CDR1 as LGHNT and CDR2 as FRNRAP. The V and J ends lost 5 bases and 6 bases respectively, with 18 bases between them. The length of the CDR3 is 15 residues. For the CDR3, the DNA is TGTGCTAGTGGTAAACAGGGCCATAGGTCCGATACGCAGTATTTT. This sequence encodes CASGKQGHRSDTQYF.

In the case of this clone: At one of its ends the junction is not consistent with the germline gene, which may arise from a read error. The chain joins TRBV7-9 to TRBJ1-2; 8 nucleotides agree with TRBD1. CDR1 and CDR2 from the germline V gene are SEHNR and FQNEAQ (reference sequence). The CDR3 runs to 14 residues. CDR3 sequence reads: CVSRVGQGANGYTF. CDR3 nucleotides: TGTGTCAGCAGAGTGGGGCAGGGGGCAAATGGCTACACCTTC.

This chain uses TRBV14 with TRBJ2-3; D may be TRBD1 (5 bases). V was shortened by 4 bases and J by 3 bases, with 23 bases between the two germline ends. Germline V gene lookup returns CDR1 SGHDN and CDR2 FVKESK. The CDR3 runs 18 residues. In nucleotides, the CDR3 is TGTGCCAGCAGCCCTCAGCGTGGGCTGTGGGGCCGGACAGATACGCAGTATTTT. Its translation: CASSPQRGLWGRTDTQYF. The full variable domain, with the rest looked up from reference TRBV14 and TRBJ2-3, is EAGVTQFPSHSVIEKGQTVTLRCDPISGHDNLYWYRRVMGKEIKFLLHFVKESKQDESGMPNNRFLAERTGGTYSTLKVQPAELEDSGVYFCASSPQRGLWGRTDTQYFGPGTRLTVL.

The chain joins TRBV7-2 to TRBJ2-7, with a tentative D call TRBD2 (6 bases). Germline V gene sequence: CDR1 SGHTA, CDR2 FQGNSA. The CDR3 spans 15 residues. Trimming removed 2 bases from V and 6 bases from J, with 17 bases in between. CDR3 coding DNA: TGTGCCAGCAGCTTACGAGACGGCGGGGCCTGCGAGCAGTACTTC. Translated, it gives CASSLRDGGACEQYF.

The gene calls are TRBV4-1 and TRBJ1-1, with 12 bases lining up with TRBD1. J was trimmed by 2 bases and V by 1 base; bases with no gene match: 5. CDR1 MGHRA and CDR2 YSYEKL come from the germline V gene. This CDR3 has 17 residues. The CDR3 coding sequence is TGCGCCAGCAGCCAAGGAGGGGGACAGGGGGCTAACACTGAAGCTTTCTTT. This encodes CASSQGGGQGANTEAFF.

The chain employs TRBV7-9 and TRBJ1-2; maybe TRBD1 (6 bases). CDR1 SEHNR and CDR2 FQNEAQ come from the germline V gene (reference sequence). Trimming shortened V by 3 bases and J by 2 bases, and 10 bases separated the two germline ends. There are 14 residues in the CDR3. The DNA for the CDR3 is TGTGCCAGCAGCTTGGGGAGGGGGAACTATGGCTACACCTTC. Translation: CASSLGRGNYGYTF.

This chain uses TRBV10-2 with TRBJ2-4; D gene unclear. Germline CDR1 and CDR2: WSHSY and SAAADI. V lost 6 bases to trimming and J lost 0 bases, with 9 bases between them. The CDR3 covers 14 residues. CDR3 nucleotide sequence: TGCGCCAGCAGGAAGAGGTTAGCCAAAAACATTCAGTACTTC. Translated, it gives CASRKRLAKNIQYF.

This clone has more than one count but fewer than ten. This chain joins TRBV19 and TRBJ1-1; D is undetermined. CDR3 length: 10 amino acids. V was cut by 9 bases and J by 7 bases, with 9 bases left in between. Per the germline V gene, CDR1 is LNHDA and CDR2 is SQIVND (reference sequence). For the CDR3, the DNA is TGTGCCAGCGGACTTCTTGAAGCTTTCTTT. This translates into CASGLLEAFF.

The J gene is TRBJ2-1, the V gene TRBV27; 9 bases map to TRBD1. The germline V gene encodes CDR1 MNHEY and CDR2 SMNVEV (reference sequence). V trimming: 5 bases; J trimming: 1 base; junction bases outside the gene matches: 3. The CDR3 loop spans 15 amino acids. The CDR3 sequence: CASSLGQGSYNEQFF. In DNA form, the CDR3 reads TGTGCCAGCAGTCTCGGACAGGGGTCCTACAATGAGCAGTTCTTC.

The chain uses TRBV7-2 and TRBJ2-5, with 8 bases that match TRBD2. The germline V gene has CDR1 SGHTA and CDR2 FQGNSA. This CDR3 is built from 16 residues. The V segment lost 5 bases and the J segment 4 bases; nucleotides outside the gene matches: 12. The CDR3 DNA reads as TGTGCCAGCAGCCCTACTGAGCGGGAGTGGGGAGAGACCCAGTACTTC. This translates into CASSPTEREWGETQYF.

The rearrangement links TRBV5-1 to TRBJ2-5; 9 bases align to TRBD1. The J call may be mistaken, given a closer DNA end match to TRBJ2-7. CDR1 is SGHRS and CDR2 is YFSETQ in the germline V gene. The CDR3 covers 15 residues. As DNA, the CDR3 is TGCGCCAGCAGCTACCGGGACAGGGTAACGAGCGAGCAGTACTTC. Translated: CASSYRDRVTSEQYF.

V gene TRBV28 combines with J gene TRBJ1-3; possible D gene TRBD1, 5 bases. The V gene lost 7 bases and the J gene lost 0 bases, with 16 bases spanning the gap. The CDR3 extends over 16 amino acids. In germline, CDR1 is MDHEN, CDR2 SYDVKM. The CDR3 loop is CASTRLRTSSGNTIYF. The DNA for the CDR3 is TGTGCCAGCACCAGACTTCGGACAAGCTCTGGAAACACCATATATTTT.

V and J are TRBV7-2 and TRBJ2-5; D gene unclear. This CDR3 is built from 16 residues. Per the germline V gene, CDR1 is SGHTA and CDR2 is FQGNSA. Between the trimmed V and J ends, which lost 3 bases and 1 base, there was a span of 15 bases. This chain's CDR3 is CASSFSLVLLQETQYF. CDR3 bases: TGTGCCAGCAGCTTTTCTCTAGTGTTGCTCCAAGAGACCCAGTACTTC.

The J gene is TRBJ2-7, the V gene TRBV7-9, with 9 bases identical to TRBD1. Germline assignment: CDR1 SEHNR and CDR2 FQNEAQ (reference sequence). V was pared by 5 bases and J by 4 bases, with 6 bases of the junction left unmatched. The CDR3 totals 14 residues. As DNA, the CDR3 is TGTGCCAGCAGCCGCCGGGACAGGGCTTACGAGCAGTACTTC. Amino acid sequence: CASSRRDRAYEQYF.

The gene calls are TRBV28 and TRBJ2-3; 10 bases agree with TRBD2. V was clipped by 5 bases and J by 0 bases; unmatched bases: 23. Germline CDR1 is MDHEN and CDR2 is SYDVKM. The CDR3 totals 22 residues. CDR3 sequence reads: CASSAIDYFLAGATTSTDTQYF. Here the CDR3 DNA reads TGTGCCAGCAGTGCTATTGACTATTTCCTAGCGGGAGCGACAACTAGCACAGATACGCAGTATTTT.

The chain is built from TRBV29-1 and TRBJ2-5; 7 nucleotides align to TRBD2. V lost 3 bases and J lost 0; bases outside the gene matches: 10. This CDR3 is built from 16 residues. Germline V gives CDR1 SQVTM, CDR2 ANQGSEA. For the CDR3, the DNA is TGCAGCGTTGATATGGGGGGGGGATCGAACCAAGAGACCCAGTACTTC. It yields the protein CSVDMGGGSNQETQYF.

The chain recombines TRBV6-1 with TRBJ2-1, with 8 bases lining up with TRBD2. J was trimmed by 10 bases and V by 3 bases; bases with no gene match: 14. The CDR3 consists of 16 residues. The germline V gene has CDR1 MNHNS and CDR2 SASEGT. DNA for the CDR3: TGTGCCAGCAGTGACCCTGCCGGGAGGGCCGGGGGGGAGCAGTTCTTC. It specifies CASSDPAGRAGGEQFF.

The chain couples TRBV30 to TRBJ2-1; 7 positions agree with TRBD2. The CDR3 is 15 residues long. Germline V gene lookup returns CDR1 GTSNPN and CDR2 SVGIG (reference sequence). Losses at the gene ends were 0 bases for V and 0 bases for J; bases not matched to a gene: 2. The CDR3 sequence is CAWSVSGDSYNEQFF. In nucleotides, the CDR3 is TGTGCCTGGAGTGTAAGCGGGGACTCCTACAATGAGCAGTTCTTC.